This TCR beta chain was retrieved from a study of cytomegalovirus exposure and HLA in healthy donors. The CDR3 has 15 amino acids. Trimming removed 1 base from V and 3 bases from J, with 12 bases in between. CDR1 is MNHEY, CDR2 SMNVEV, per germline (reference sequence). This clone was counted between two and nine times. This PCR relied on a set of 60 Vbeta primers and 13 Jbeta primers. The data were produced by immunoSEQ multiplex PCR, yet TCRdb's version contains in-frame clones alone and is incomplete. The data show fewer than 80,000 clones, roughly two thirds seen once. This sequence joins TRBV27 and TRBJ1-2; D remains unclear. This sequence originates from a woman in her forties or fifties in good health and CMV-seropositive. The sequencing input was PBMCs. Written as DNA, the CDR3 is TGTGCCAGCAGTTTATATTTTTTACACGACTATGGCTACACCTTC. Its protein is CASSLYFLHDYGYTF.